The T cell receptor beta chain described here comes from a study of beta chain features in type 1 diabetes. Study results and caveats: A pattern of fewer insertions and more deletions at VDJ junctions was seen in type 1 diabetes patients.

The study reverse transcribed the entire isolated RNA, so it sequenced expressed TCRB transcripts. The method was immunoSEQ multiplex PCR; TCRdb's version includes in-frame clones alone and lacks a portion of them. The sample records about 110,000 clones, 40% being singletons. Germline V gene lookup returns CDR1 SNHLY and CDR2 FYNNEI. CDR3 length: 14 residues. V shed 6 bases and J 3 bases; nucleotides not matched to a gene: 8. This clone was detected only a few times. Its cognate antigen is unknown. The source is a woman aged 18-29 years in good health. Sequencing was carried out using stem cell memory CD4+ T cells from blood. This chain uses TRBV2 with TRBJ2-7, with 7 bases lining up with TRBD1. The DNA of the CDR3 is TGTGCCAGCAGCCCACAGGGGATGAACTACGAGCAGTACTTC. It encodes CASSPQGMNYEQYF.